This T cell receptor beta chain comes out of a study of T cells after posttransplantation cyclophosphamide. In the case of this clone: Its antigen remains unidentified.

Cells defined as naive were viable CD3+CD4+ or CD3+CD8+ and CCR7+CD45RA+CD45RO-CD95-CD27+CD28+. This related bone marrow graft donor gave peripheral blood on the day of marrow donation. The repertoire was sequenced with immunoSEQ multiplex PCR; TCRdb's copy has only in-frame clones and lacks some. The repertoire consists of about 20,000 clones, with 95% to 98% occurring once and the leading ten covering 0.16%. Points from the study as a whole: Tissue-infiltrating T cells from skin or gut overlapped little with blood T cells. TRB clonality was highly associated with recipient CMV seropositivity and reactivation. Later post-transplant blood repertoires were often dominated by donor CD8+ memory clones.

V lost 5 bases and J 7 bases, leaving 21 bases between the germline ends. The CDR3 loop spans 16 amino acids. Germline CDR1 reads MNHEY; CDR2 reads SMNVEV (reference sequence). Sequences were obtained from naive CD4+ T cells sorted from PBMCs. The receptor comes from a man aged 40-55 years in good health, CMV-negative, and a related stem cell transplant donor. The chain employs TRBV27 and TRBJ2-1, with D possibly being TRBD2 (6 bases). Here the CDR3 reads CASSLMGGAPGNEQFF. The DNA of the CDR3 is TGTGCCAGCAGTCTAATGGGGGGTGCCCCGGGGAATGAGCAGTTCTTC.